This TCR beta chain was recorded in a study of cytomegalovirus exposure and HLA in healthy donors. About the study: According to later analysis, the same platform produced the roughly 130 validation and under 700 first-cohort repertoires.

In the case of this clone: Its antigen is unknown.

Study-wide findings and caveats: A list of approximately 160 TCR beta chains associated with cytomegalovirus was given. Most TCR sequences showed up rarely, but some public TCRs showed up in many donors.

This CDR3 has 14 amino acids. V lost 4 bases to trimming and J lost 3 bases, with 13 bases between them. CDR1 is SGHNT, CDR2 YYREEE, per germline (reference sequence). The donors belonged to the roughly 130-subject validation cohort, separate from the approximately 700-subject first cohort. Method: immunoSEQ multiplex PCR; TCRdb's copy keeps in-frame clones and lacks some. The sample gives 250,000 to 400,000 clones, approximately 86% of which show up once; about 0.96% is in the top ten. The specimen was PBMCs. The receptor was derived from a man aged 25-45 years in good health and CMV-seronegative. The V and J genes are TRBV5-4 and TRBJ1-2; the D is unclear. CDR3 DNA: TGTGCCAGCAGCAGGGAGGTAAATCACTATGGCTACACCTTC. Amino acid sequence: CASSREVNHYGYTF.